A single sample is the source of the 25 T cell receptor beta chains below, sequenced in a study of T cell responses to AZD1222 COVID-19 vaccine. Generated by immunoSEQ multiplex PCR, the TCRdb table keeps only in-frame clones and is missing some. Seen here are about 89,000 clones, about 90% observed once, and the top ten hold 4% to 6%. The input for sequencing was peripheral blood, taken on day 0 of MenACWY control vaccination. All receptors derive from an adult in good health.

This chain connects TRBV21-1 to TRBJ2-2. TRBV21-1 is flagged as a pseudogene. The CDR3 length is 14 residues. DNA of the CDR3: TGTGCCAGCATCCCAATGGACCCCACCGGGGAGCTGTTTTTT. Translation gives CASIPMDPTGELFF.

The chain has TRBV5-8 and TRBJ1-4; D is ambiguous. With 4 bases removed from V and 0 bases from J, the gap between germline ends came to 16 bases. Germline loops: CDR1 SGHTS, CDR2 YDEGEE. The CDR3 consists of 17 residues. CDR3 nucleotide sequence: TGTGCCAGCAGCCCTTCTATCCTCTCAGCAACTAATGAAAAACTGTTTTTT. Translation: CASSPSILSATNEKLFF.

This clone was recorded only once. The gene calls are TRBV19 and TRBJ2-5; D tentatively fits TRBD1 or TRBD2 (5 bases each). The CDR3 spans 15 residues. In germline, CDR1 is LNHDA, CDR2 SQIVND (reference sequence). Trimming cost V 1 base and J 1 base, with 10 bases left between them. The CDR3 spells CASSIGGSTQETQYF. The CDR3 DNA is TGTGCCAGTAGTATAGGGGGGTCGACCCAAGAGACCCAGTACTTC.

The chain has TRBV14 and TRBJ1-3, with D uncertain. Germline CDR1 is SGHDN and CDR2 is FVKESK. CDR3 size: 12 residues. Trimming took off 1 base at V and 5 bases at J, with 3 bases between the two ends. The CDR3 DNA is TGTGCCAGCAGCCAAGTACGAAACACCATATATTTT. Its translation: CASSQVRNTIYF.

The chain recombines TRBV11-2 with TRBJ1-3; 10 bases are a match to TRBD1. V was clipped by 3 bases and J by 1 base; unmatched bases: 3. The CDR3 sequence is 16 residues long. Per the germline V gene, CDR1 is SGHAT and CDR2 is FQNNGV. The CDR3 here is CASSFGDRGSGNTIYF. In nucleotides, the CDR3 is TGTGCCAGCAGCTTTGGGGACAGGGGATCTGGAAACACCATATATTTT. Combining the CDR3 with reference TRBV11-2 and TRBJ1-3 gives the whole variable domain EAGVAQSPRYKIIEKRQSVAFWCNPISGHATLYWYQQILGQGPKLLIQFQNNGVVDDSQLPKDRFSAERLKGVDSTLKIQPAKLEDSAVYLCASSFGDRGSGNTIYFGEGSWLTVV.

The table lists this clone with a count of one. The CDR3 bases are TGTGCCAGTACCCCGGTGGGGACTGGCAATGAAAAACTGTTTTTT. Translation: CASTPVGTGNEKLFF. This chain uses TRBV19 with TRBJ1-4; a possible D gene is TRBD1 (5 bases). CDR1 is LNHDA, CDR2 SQIVND, per germline (reference sequence). V lost 7 bases and J 5 bases, leaving 17 bases between the germline ends. CDR3 length: 15 residues.

This clone was seen a single time. The chain recombines TRBV10-2 with TRBJ2-1, with D unresolved. V lost 4 bases and J 5 bases, leaving 9 bases between the germline ends. Germline V gene lookup returns CDR1 WSHSY and CDR2 SAAADI. The CDR3 contains 13 residues. The CDR3 is CASSGTSNNEQFF. The CDR3 DNA is TGCGCCAGCAGTGGGACCTCAAACAATGAGCAGTTCTTC.

The rearrangement uses TRBV4-2 and TRBJ2-7, with D perhaps matching TRBD2 (5 bases). Germline CDR1 is LGHNA and CDR2 is YNFKEQ. The ends were cut back, 4 bases at V and 0 bases at J, with 10 bases in the middle. The CDR3 is made up of 14 amino acids. Written as DNA, the CDR3 is TGTGCCAGCAGCCCCCTACTAGACTCCTACGAGCAGTACTTC. Its protein is CASSPLLDSYEQYF.

The chain has TRBV15 and TRBJ2-5; D gene unclear. Trimming took 0 bases from V and 3 from J, leaving 5 bases between them. The CDR3 is 13 residues long. CDR1 is LNHNV and CDR2 is YYDKDF in the germline V gene (reference sequence). In DNA, the CDR3 is TGTGCCACCAGCAGAGAAGGGAAAGAGACCCAGTACTTC. It translates to CATSREGKETQYF. Variable domain in full (rest from reference TRBV15 and TRBJ2-5): DAMVIQNPRYQVTQFGKPVTLSCSQTLNHNVMYWYQQKSSQAPKLLFHYYDKDFNNEADTPDNFQSRRPNTSFCFLDIRSPGLGDTAMYLCATSREGKETQYFGPGTRLLVL.

The chain combines TRBV6-1 with TRBJ2-7, with D perhaps matching TRBD2 (6 bases). The germline V gene encodes CDR1 MNHNS and CDR2 SASEGT. The CDR3 is 15 residues long. V was clipped by 1 base and J by 5 bases, with 15 bases between them. The CDR3, as DNA: TGTGCCAGCAGTGAAGGGGACTCCGGGGGTAACGAGCAGTACTTC. Translating it yields CASSEGDSGGNEQYF.

This clone was found once. The chain carries TRBV5-4 and TRBJ2-3, with a weak D call TRBD1 (6 bases). Germline V gives CDR1 SGHNT, CDR2 YYREEE (reference sequence). The ends were cut back, 0 bases at V and 0 bases at J, with 11 bases in the middle. CDR3 length equals 16 residues. The CDR3 sequence: CASSLGGPTSTDTQYF. CDR3 sequence (DNA): TGTGCCAGCAGCTTGGGGGGGCCCACTAGCACAGATACGCAGTATTTT.

This chain's CDR3 is CASSLDRGPHNEQFF. CDR3 sequence (DNA): TGTGCCAGCAGTTTGGACAGGGGCCCCCACAATGAGCAGTTCTTC. The V and J genes are TRBV27 and TRBJ2-1, with 9 bases that match TRBD1. Trimming removed 3 bases from V and 5 bases from J; junction bases left unmatched: 5. The CDR3 sequence is 15 residues long. The germline gives CDR1 MNHEY, CDR2 SMNVEV (reference sequence).

This clone was picked up one time. J is TRBJ2-5 and V is TRBV5-1; 7 nucleotides agree with TRBD1. Germline V gene data show CDR1 as SGHRS and CDR2 as YFSETQ. Trimming cost V 3 bases and J 2 bases; bases outside gene matches: 16. The CDR3 extends over 18 amino acids. CDR3 amino acids: CASSSGRDRSSYQETQYF. DNA for the CDR3: TGCGCCAGCAGCTCCGGTAGGGACAGAAGCTCCTATCAAGAGACCCAGTACTTC.

The V gene is TRBV5-4, the J gene TRBJ2-7; 7 bases are a match to TRBD1. From germline, CDR1 is SGHNT and CDR2 YYREEE (reference sequence). The CDR3 totals 15 residues. Trimming at V came to 9 bases and at J to 2 bases, leaving 14 bases not matched to a gene. CDR3 amino acids: CATQLSPQGTYEQYF. In nucleotides, the CDR3 is TGTGCCACGCAACTTAGCCCACAGGGGACCTACGAGCAGTACTTC.

The chain combines TRBV5-1 with TRBJ1-6, with a tentative D call TRBD1 (5 bases). This CDR3 is built from 16 residues. Deletions cut 6 bases from V and 0 bases from J, with 13 bases between. Germline lookup yields CDR1 SGHRS and CDR2 YFSETQ. The CDR3 sequence: CASTASGSSYNSPLHF. The CDR3 DNA reads TGCGCCAGCACGGCTTCAGGGAGCTCCTATAATTCACCCCTCCACTTT.

The chain carries TRBV15 and TRBJ1-2; no firm D call. CDR3 length: 13 residues. CDR1 and CDR2 (germline): LNHNV, YYDKDF (reference sequence). The V end lost 1 base, the J end lost 4 bases, and 7 bases lay between the germline ends. The CDR3 coding sequence is TGTGCCACCAGCAGAGGGCAGAGCTATGGCTACACCTTC. Its protein product is CATSRGQSYGYTF.

The chain carries TRBV18 and TRBJ2-7; maybe TRBD2 (6 bases). The CDR3 contains 15 residues. Trimming took off 2 bases at V and 0 bases at J, with 11 bases between the two ends. Germline V gene data show CDR1 as KGHSH and CDR2 as LQKENI. CDR3 amino acids: CASSPGTESSYEQYF. CDR3 sequence (DNA): TGTGCCAGCTCACCAGGGACTGAGAGCTCCTACGAGCAGTACTTC.

This sequence joins TRBV10-1 and TRBJ2-7; a weak D match, TRBD1 (6 bases). The V gene lost 2 bases and the J gene lost 2 bases, with 10 bases spanning the gap. CDR3 size: 14 residues. CDR1 and CDR2 from the germline V gene are WNHNN and SYGVQD (reference sequence). CDR3 in amino acids: CASSEGQGTYEQYF. Here the CDR3 DNA reads TGCGCCAGCAGTGAGGGGCAGGGGACCTACGAGCAGTACTTC.

CDR3 in amino acids: CASFFGNLGHQPQHF. CDR3 nucleotide sequence: TGTGCCAGTTTCTTTGGGAATCTGGGGCATCAGCCCCAGCATTTT. The rearrangement links TRBV6-1 to TRBJ1-5; tentatively, D is TRBD1 (5 bases). Germline CDR1 reads MNHNS; CDR2 reads SASEGT. V lost 9 bases and J lost 5, with 20 bases in between. The CDR3 runs 15 residues.

The table lists this clone with a few counts. This rearrangement joins TRBV11-3 to TRBJ2-2; D call uncertain. V lost 0 bases and J lost 7, with 6 bases in between. The CDR3 is made up of 13 amino acids. The V gene's germline CDR1 is SGHNT and CDR2 YENEEA. The CDR3 DNA sequence: TGTGCCAGCAGCTTAGATCCGGGCGGGGAGCTGTTTTTT. This encodes CASSLDPGGELFF.

The chain employs TRBV7-9 and TRBJ2-3; D may be TRBD1 or TRBD2 (5 bases each). CDR1 SEHNR and CDR2 FQNEAQ come from the germline V gene (reference sequence). Between the trimmed V and J ends, which lost 5 bases and 0 bases, there was a span of 21 bases. The CDR3 has 18 amino acids. The CDR3 nucleotides read TGTGCCAGCAGCCCCCGTGGGAGTGGGGGAGCGAGCACAGATACGCAGTATTTT. It specifies CASSPRGSGGASTDTQYF.

The chain links TRBV3-1 (or the pseudogene TRBV3-2) to TRBJ1-1; tentative D call: TRBD1 (5 bases). Germline loops: CDR1 LGHDT, CDR2 YNNKEL (reference sequence). The germline V and J ends were trimmed by 8 bases and 6 bases, with 16 bases remaining between them. This CDR3 has 13 residues. The CDR3, as DNA: TGTGCCAGCGGACAAATGGGGGTGGCTGAAGCTTTCTTT. As protein: CASGQMGVAEAFF.

This sequence joins TRBV5-1 and TRBJ2-3; no clear D gene. CDR3 size: 15 residues. The germline gives CDR1 SGHRS, CDR2 YFSETQ. Trimming removed 0 bases at V and 0 bases at J, with 8 bases between. The chain's CDR3 is CASSLVQPSTDTQYF. The CDR3 DNA sequence: TGCGCCAGCAGCTTGGTGCAACCTAGCACAGATACGCAGTATTTT.

This sequence joins TRBV27 and TRBJ2-3; D remains unclear. The V and J ends lost 4 bases and 5 bases respectively, with 19 bases between them. CDR1 is MNHEY, CDR2 SMNVEV, per germline (reference sequence). The CDR3 has 16 residues. This chain's CDR3 is CASSWAPHRSQDTQYF. The CDR3 nucleotides are TGTGCCAGCAGTTGGGCCCCCCACCGTTCCCAAGATACGCAGTATTTT.

This chain uses TRBV24-1 with TRBJ2-2, with 7 nucleotides matching TRBD2. Germline lookup yields CDR1 KGHDR and CDR2 SFDVKD. V lost 9 bases, J lost 0 bases, and 3 bases stayed unmatched. The CDR3 is made up of 14 amino acids. The CDR3 is CATAGTTNTGELFF. The CDR3 DNA sequence: TGTGCCACCGCCGGGACTACGAACACCGGGGAGCTGTTTTTT.